This T cell receptor beta chain was profiled in a study of blood T cells in healthy people across ages. In this sample, this clonotype turned up a few times. The second PCR ran about 6 to 11 cycles with a sample-barcoded 5' primer and J-beta primers. The template-switch adaptor was a 5' adaptor with 12 random nucleotides. It tagged each cDNA molecule. TCRdb reanalysed the 5' RACE reads using MiXCR and keeps one entry per CDR3 protein. The data show 1.4 million to 1.5 million distinct CDR3 sequences, with roughly 40% seen just once and roughly 7.9% held by the top ten. Each donor's blood draw was 8.5 to 10 milliliters of peripheral blood. This CDR3 comprises 13 residues. Trimming took off 8 bases at V and 1 base at J, with 12 bases between the two ends. Germline-derived CDR1 and CDR2 are SGHTA and FQGNSA.

The sequenced sample was blood. This sequence joins TRBV7-2 and TRBJ2-7; a weak D match, TRBD1 (5 bases). This clonotype was sampled from a woman younger than 35 in good health. As DNA, the CDR3 is TGTGCCAGCGGCCCTACAGGATCCTACGAGCAGTACTTC. This translates into CASGPTGSYEQYF.